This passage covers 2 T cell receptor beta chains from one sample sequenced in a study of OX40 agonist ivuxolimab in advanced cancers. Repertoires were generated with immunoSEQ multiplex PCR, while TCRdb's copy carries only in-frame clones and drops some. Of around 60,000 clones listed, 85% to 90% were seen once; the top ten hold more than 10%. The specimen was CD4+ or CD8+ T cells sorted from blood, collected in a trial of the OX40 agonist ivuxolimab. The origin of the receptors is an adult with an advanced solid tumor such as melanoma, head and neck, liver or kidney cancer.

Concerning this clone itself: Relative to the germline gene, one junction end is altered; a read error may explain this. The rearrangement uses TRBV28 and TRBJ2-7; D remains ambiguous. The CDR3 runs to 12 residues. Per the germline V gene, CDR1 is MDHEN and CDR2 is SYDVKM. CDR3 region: CASRDVSSEQYF. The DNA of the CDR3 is TGTGCCAGCAGGGACGTTTCCTCCGAGCAGTACTTC.

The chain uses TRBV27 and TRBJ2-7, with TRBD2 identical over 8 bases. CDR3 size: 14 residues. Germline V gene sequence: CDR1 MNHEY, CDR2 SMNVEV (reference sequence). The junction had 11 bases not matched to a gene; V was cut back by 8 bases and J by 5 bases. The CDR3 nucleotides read TGTGCCAGCGAATCCGGACTAGCCCCGAACGAGCAGTACTTC. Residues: CASESGLAPNEQYF.